Sequencing of this TCR beta chain was carried out in a study of blood T cell repertoires in COVID-19. Study context: The United States, Italy and Spain provided the acute and convalescent COVID-19 samples.

Trimming shortened V by 3 bases and J by 1 base, and 9 bases separated the two germline ends. The CDR3 is 14 residues long. The germline V gene encodes CDR1 SGHAT and CDR2 FQDESV (reference sequence). This clone was detected once. Per the original methods: Scientists estimated how many nucleated cells there were by amplifying reference gene primers. Sequenced by immunoSEQ multiplex PCR; TCRdb stores in-frame clones only, minus some. The V and J calls and clone size were taken over from that table, and D and trimming were inferred from the DNA. The sample lists more than 80,000 clones, approximately 80% seen once, with roughly 16% in the top ten.

The receptor's source is a human donor in a cohort sampled during active COVID-19. Sequenced: peripheral blood. This rearrangement joins TRBV11-1 to TRBJ1-1; D might be TRBD1 (6 bases). The CDR3 coding sequence is TGTGCCAGCAGCTTGGCACAGGGGAACACTGAAGCTTTCTTT. Encoded protein: CASSLAQGNTEAFF.